This T cell receptor beta chain was recorded in a study of CD8 T cells in Susac syndrome. Germline CDR1 is LNHDA and CDR2 is SQIVND (reference sequence). The CDR3 has 15 amino acids. V lost 2 bases and J lost 7, with 15 bases in between. Sequencing of TCR beta covered CD8+ and CD4+ T cells obtained from blood. Controls were healthy donors chosen to match patients in age and sex. RNA totalling roughly 0.5 to 1 ug underwent reverse transcription with random hexamers. immunoSEQ multiplex PCR amplified TCR beta CDR3 across 54 Vbeta, 13 Jbeta. TCRdb re-called the immunoSEQ multiplex PCR reads with MiXCR, one entry per CDR3 protein. The sample shows around 200,000 distinct CDR3 sequences, 85% to 95% of them seen only once.

J is TRBJ1-5 and V is TRBV19; D ambiguous. The receptor was isolated from a human donor in good health. Sequencing was carried out using CD4+ T cells from PBMCs. The CDR3 nucleotides read TGTGCCAGTAGTATACTCCGGGATCACGGGCAGCCCCAGCATTTT. Translation: CASSILRDHGQPQHF.